Shown below are 17 T cell receptor beta chains from a single sample sequenced in a study of blood T cells in healthy people across ages. It was with a sample-barcoded 5' primer and a J-beta primer mix that a second PCR of roughly 7 to 12 cycles was run. One entry per CDR3 protein results from TCRdb running MiXCR on the 5' RACE reads. The profile shows approximately 820,000 distinct CDR3 sequences, 44% of them singletons. Sequenced: blood. The origin of the receptors is a man in his sixties in good health.

The chain joins TRBV29-1 to TRBJ1-2, with a weak D call TRBD1 (6 bases). Trimming left V 3 bases short and J 7 bases short, with 18 bases between. CDR3 length equals 14 residues. Germline-derived CDR1 and CDR2 are SQVTM and ANQGSEA. The CDR3 loop reads CSVEGQGPMFGYTF. DNA of the CDR3: TGCAGCGTTGAGGGGCAGGGGCCGATGTTTGGCTACACCTTC.

V is TRBV6-5 and J is TRBJ1-2; D unclear. From germline, CDR1 is MNHEY and CDR2 SVGAGI. Trimming cost V 7 bases and J 2 bases, with 14 bases left between them. The CDR3 is 14 amino acids. The CDR3 region is CASTSYQQNYGYTF. The DNA for the CDR3 is TGTGCCAGCACCTCATACCAGCAGAACTATGGCTACACCTTC.

The genes are TRBV12-3 or TRBV12-4 and TRBJ2-1; TRBD2 aligns across 11 bases. CDR3 length equals 14 residues. The V gene end was trimmed by 6 bases and the J gene end by 8 bases; junction bases not matched to a gene: 6. This CDR3 reads CASRVSGGAYEQFF. CDR3 DNA: TGTGCCAGCAGGGTTAGCGGGGGGGCTTATGAGCAGTTCTTC.

This clonotype was counted only a few times. This chain joins TRBV10-3 and TRBJ1-4, with D unclear. With 3 bases removed from V and 8 bases from J, the gap between germline ends came to 10 bases. Germline CDR1 is ENHRY and CDR2 is SYGVKD. The CDR3 extends over 13 amino acids. The CDR3 region is CAISDGNREKLFF. The DNA for the CDR3 is TGTGCCATCAGTGACGGGAACCGGGAAAAACTGTTTTTT.

The sample holds a few counts of this clonotype. The rearrangement links TRBV30 to TRBJ2-1; 10 bases map to TRBD1. The trim removed 2 bases at V and 3 bases at J, leaving 10 bases unmatched. This CDR3 spans 17 amino acids. CDR1 is GTSNPN and CDR2 is SVGIG in the germline V gene (reference sequence). The CDR3 protein is CAWSLSRRDRGYNEQFF. The CDR3 DNA reads TGTGCCTGGAGTCTCTCTCGGCGGGACAGGGGCTACAATGAGCAGTTCTTC.

The CDR3 here is CASSLLINTEAFF. CDR3 sequence (DNA): TGTGCCAGCAGTCTATTAATTAACACTGAAGCTTTCTTT. V gene TRBV6-2 or TRBV6-3 combines with J gene TRBJ1-1; unclear D gene. CDR1 MNHEY and CDR2 SVGEGT come from the germline V gene. Trimming left V 5 bases short and J 2 bases short, with 9 bases between. The CDR3 consists of 13 residues.

V gene TRBV6-2 or TRBV6-3 combines with J gene TRBJ1-2; 8 nucleotides line up with TRBD1. The CDR3 has 14 residues. The ends lost 6 bases at V and 5 bases at J; junction bases unmatched: 8. Germline CDR1 reads MNHEY; CDR2 reads SVGEGT. The CDR3 DNA reads TGTGCCAGCAGGGGCCGGGACAGGCAGTATGGCTACACCTTC. Protein sequence: CASRGRDRQYGYTF.

The V and J genes are TRBV19 and TRBJ1-6; D is perhaps TRBD1 (6 bases). V gave up 8 bases and J gave up 0 bases, with 14 bases separating them. Looked up from germline, CDR1 is LNHDA and CDR2 is SQIVND (reference sequence). This CDR3 has 16 amino acids. The CDR3 DNA follows: TGTGCCAGTTCAAACAGGGAGAGCTCCTATAATTCACCCCTCCACTTT. Protein sequence: CASSNRESSYNSPLHF.

This clonotype was counted a few times. CDR3 residues: CASSLVSDRTYEQYF. CDR3 DNA: TGTGCCAGCAGTTTAGTTTCGGACCGGACCTACGAGCAGTACTTC. The chain joins TRBV27 to TRBJ2-7; no definite D call. With 2 bases removed from V and 2 bases from J, the gap between germline ends came to 13 bases. Germline V gene sequence: CDR1 MNHEY, CDR2 SMNVEV (reference sequence). This CDR3 has 15 residues.

The chain combines TRBV12-3 or TRBV12-4 with TRBJ2-5; D unclear. The last part of the DNA fits TRBJ2-7 better; the J call may be wrong. The CDR3 contains 13 residues. CDR3 in amino acids: CASSSGPPGEQYF. In DNA, the CDR3 is TGTGCCAGCAGTTCCGGGCCCCCTGGCGAGCAGTACTTC.

The chain joins TRBV7-9 to TRBJ2-5; D remains unclear. V gave up 4 bases and J gave up 11 bases, with 17 bases separating them. From germline, CDR1 is SEHNR and CDR2 FQNEAQ (reference sequence). The CDR3 is 13 residues long. The CDR3 region has the DNA TGTGCCAGCAGCTCCCGATCCGCGACTGAGCAGTACTTC. This sequence encodes CASSSRSATEQYF.

For this clonotype: This may stem from a read error, because a much larger clone lies one nucleotide away. The chain couples TRBV29-1 to TRBJ2-1, with TRBD2 matching 10 bases. Looked up from germline, CDR1 is SQVTM and CDR2 is ANQGSEA. There are 14 residues in the CDR3. The CDR3 region has the DNA TGCAGGGTTGAAGTGGAAGCGGGGGGGCTTGGGCAGTTCTTC. Its protein is CRVEVEAGGLGQFF.

The chain links TRBV2 to TRBJ2-6, with TRBD2 as a possible D gene (5 bases). Looked up from germline, CDR1 is SNHLY and CDR2 is FYNNEI. There are 15 residues in the CDR3. The V end lost 1 base, the J end lost 2 bases, and 6 bases lay between the germline ends. The CDR3 spells CASSEGGPGANVLTF. For the CDR3, the DNA is TGTGCCAGCAGTGAAGGAGGGCCTGGGGCCAACGTCCTGACTTTC.

This clonotype was observed many times. The chain couples TRBV15 to TRBJ2-7, with TRBD1 matching 9 bases. Germline CDR1 and CDR2: LNHNV and YYDKDF (reference sequence). This CDR3 spans 15 amino acids. V was clipped by 3 bases and J by 3 bases; unmatched bases: 6. CDR3 sequence (DNA): TGTGCCACCAGCAGGATAAGACAGGGGGACTACGAGCAGTACTTC. Protein product: CATSRIRQGDYEQYF.

The CDR3 DNA is TGTGCCAGCAGCTTCCCGGCCGAGAGTAGCGGGGGCCCAGATACGCAGTATTTT. As protein: CASSFPAESSGGPDTQYF. The rearrangement links TRBV7-9 to TRBJ2-3; 9 bases line up with TRBD2. The CDR3 length is 18 residues. The germline gives CDR1 SEHNR, CDR2 FQNEAQ (reference sequence). V lost 3 bases, J lost 4 bases, and 14 bases stayed unmatched.

The chain combines TRBV6-6 with TRBJ1-4; TRBD1 is a possible D gene (6 bases). The V gene lost 5 bases and the J gene lost 5 bases, with 12 bases spanning the gap. CDR1 is MNHNY, CDR2 SVGAGI, per germline (reference sequence). The length of the CDR3 is 14 residues. The CDR3 here is CASSAGQGNEKLFF. In DNA, the CDR3 is TGTGCCAGCAGTGCGGGACAAGGAAATGAAAAACTGTTTTTT.

On this clonotype itself: The junction departs from germline at one end; a sequencing error may be responsible. The V gene is TRBV5-1, the J gene TRBJ2-7; tentatively, D is TRBD2 (5 bases). This CDR3 comprises 16 residues. CDR1 and CDR2 (germline): SGHRS, YFSETQ. Written as DNA, the CDR3 is TGCGCCAGCAGCTTGGAGGCTAGCCGGAGCTCCTACGGGCAGTACTTC. Its protein product is CASSLEASRSSYGQYF.